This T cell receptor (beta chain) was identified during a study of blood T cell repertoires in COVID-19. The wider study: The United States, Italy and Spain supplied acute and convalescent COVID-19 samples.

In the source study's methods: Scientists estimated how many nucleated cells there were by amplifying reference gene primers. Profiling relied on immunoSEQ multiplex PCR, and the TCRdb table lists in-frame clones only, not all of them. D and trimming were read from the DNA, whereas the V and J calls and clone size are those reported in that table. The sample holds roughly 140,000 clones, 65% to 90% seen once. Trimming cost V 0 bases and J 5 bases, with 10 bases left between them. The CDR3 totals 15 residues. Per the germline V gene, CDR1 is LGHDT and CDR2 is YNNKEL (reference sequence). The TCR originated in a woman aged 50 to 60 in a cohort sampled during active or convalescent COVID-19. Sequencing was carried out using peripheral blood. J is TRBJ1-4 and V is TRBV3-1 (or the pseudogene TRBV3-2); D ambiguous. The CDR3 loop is CASSQDLRVNEKLFF. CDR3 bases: TGTGCCAGCAGCCAAGATCTTCGAGTAAATGAAAAACTGTTTTTT.